This TCR beta chain was captured in a study of blood T cells in healthy people across ages. Through a sample-barcoded 5' primer and a J-beta primer mix, a second PCR was run for roughly 7 to 11 cycles. TCRdb re-analysed the 5' RACE reads in MiXCR, keeping a single row per CDR3 protein. This table holds more than 650,000 distinct CDR3 sequences, 20% to 25% found once. Trimming took 5 bases from V and 6 from J; bases not matched to a gene: 10. Germline V gives CDR1 MDHEN, CDR2 SYDVKM. The CDR3 loop spans 14 amino acids. The chain employs TRBV28 and TRBJ2-7; TRBD1 matches 7 bases. The sample was blood. This TCR was recovered from a man between 65 and 85 years old in good health. CDR3 region: CASSPGRTGVEQYF. The CDR3, as DNA: TGTGCCAGCAGTCCGGGACGTACAGGGGTCGAGCAGTACTTC. Drawing the rest from reference TRBV28 and TRBJ2-7, the complete variable domain is DVKVTQSSRYLVKRTGEKVFLECVQDMDHENMFWYRQDPGLGLRLIYFSYDVKMKEKGDIPEGYSVSREKKERFSLILESASTNQTSMYLCASSPGRTGVEQYFGPGTRLTVT.